This TCR beta chain was sequenced for a study of blood T cell repertoires in COVID-19. Per germline, CDR1 MDHEN and CDR2 SYDVKM. CDR3 length: 15 residues. V gave up 10 bases and J gave up 3 bases; unmatched junction bases: 12. Authors' methods: Estimated nucleated cell counts came from reference gene primer amplification. The protocol was immunoSEQ multiplex PCR, while the TCRdb copy is restricted to in-frame clones and leaves out a portion. V, J and clone size reflect that table, while D and trimming were determined from the DNA. Altogether 200,000 to 250,000 clones are present, 80% to 85% being singletons, with the ten largest covering roughly 2.4%.

The source of this sequence is a woman aged 55-70 years with acute or convalescent COVID-19. V and J are TRBV28 and TRBJ1-5; 7 nucleotides align to TRBD1. Sequencing was done on a sample of peripheral blood. The CDR3 reads CATAMGQLHNQPQHF. CDR3 bases: TGTGCCACTGCAATGGGACAGCTTCACAATCAGCCCCAGCATTTT.